What follows are 13 T cell receptor beta chains derived from one specimen sequenced in a study of blood T cell repertoires in COVID-19. TCRdb's copy holds only in-frame clones and misses some; the assay was immunoSEQ multiplex PCR. The sample records around 300,000 clones, 89% being singletons. The source material was peripheral blood. These receptors were obtained from a middle-aged woman who had recovered from COVID-19.

The V gene is TRBV11-2, the J gene TRBJ2-7; D perhaps matches TRBD1 (6 bases). In germline, CDR1 is SGHAT, CDR2 FQNNGV. The V end was cut by 1 base, the J end by 2 bases, with 15 bases between. The CDR3 has 16 amino acids. The CDR3 loop reads CASSLGRQATTYEQYF. The CDR3 DNA follows: TGTGCCAGCAGCTTAGGGCGACAGGCCACGACCTACGAGCAGTACTTC.

This chain connects TRBV7-6 to TRBJ2-5, with 11 bases that match TRBD2. From germline, CDR1 is SGHVS and CDR2 FNYEAQ. This CDR3 is 17 amino acids long. V gave up 2 bases and J gave up 4 bases; unmatched junction bases: 9. The CDR3 coding sequence is TGTGCCAGCAGCTTACAGGGTGGGCTAGCGGGAGGAGAGACCCAGTACTTC. Translating it yields CASSLQGGLAGGETQYF.

The gene calls are TRBV21-1 and TRBJ2-7; the table gives TRBD2 as D, unverified against the DNA. TRBV21-1 constitutes a pseudogene. This CDR3 is built from 19 residues. CDR3 region: CASSKGGLAGGPLSYEQYF. The DNA of the CDR3 is TGTGCCAGCAGCAAAGGGGGACTAGCGGGAGGGCCCCTCTCCTACGAGCAGTACTTC.

V and J are TRBV27 and TRBJ2-1; tentatively, D is TRBD2 (5 bases). CDR3 length: 13 residues. Trimming took 4 bases from V and 7 from J, leaving 11 bases between them. Germline CDR1 is MNHEY and CDR2 is SMNVEV (reference sequence). The CDR3 DNA reads TGTGCCAGCAGTTCTGACTATAAAAATGAGCAGTTCTTC. It translates to CASSSDYKNEQFF.

The V gene is TRBV18, the J gene TRBJ2-2, with D possibly TRBD2 on 5 matching bases. Germline V gene lookup returns CDR1 KGHSH and CDR2 LQKENI. Trimming removed 5 bases from V and 4 bases from J, with 14 bases in between. The CDR3 extends over 15 amino acids. CDR3 residues: CASSTAPGGTGELFF. The DNA for the CDR3 is TGTGCCAGCTCAACGGCCCCCGGAGGCACCGGGGAGCTGTTTTTT.

This sequence joins TRBV4-2 and TRBJ2-3; no clear D. The germline CDR1 and CDR2 sequences are LGHNA and YNFKEQ. The CDR3 contains 16 residues. Trimming took off 0 bases at V and 0 bases at J, with 10 bases between the two ends. CDR3: CASSQDPPGSTDTQYF. As DNA, the CDR3 is TGTGCCAGCAGCCAAGATCCGCCAGGCAGCACAGATACGCAGTATTTT.

The V call is TRBV11-2, the J call TRBJ2-3, with TRBD2 matching over 9 bases. Trimming took 1 base from V and 3 from J; bases not matched to a gene: 8. CDR1 is SGHAT, CDR2 FQNNGV, per germline. This CDR3 contains 17 residues. The CDR3 coding sequence is TGTGCCAGCAGCTTAGGCGGGGCGGGAGGGCCGACAGATACGCAGTATTTT. It specifies CASSLGGAGGPTDTQYF.

CDR3 bases: TGTGCCAGCAGTTCGGGAGAGGGGTACAATGAGCAGTTCTTC. It translates to CASSSGEGYNEQFF. This chain connects TRBV2 to TRBJ2-1; D is possibly TRBD2 (6 bases). The ends were cut back, 5 bases at V and 4 bases at J, with 12 bases in the middle. The V gene's germline CDR1 is SNHLY and CDR2 FYNNEI. The CDR3 consists of 14 residues.

The chain couples TRBV18 to TRBJ2-4, with 9 nucleotides matching TRBD2. From germline, CDR1 is KGHSH and CDR2 LQKENI. The CDR3 totals 17 residues. V was pared by 0 bases and J by 1 base, with 4 bases of the junction left unmatched. The CDR3 protein is CASSPPSGSGAKNIQYF. CDR3 bases: TGTGCCAGCTCACCACCTAGCGGGAGTGGGGCCAAAAACATTCAGTACTTC.

This clone came up a few times. This chain links TRBV7-2 with TRBJ2-6; D possibly corresponds to TRBD2 (5 bases). The germline V gene encodes CDR1 SGHTA and CDR2 FQGNSA. Trimming cost V 4 bases and J 0 bases, with 16 bases left between them. The CDR3 spans 18 residues. CDR3 bases: TGTGCCAGCAGCTCCCCCTGGGGAGCGCGCTCTGGGGCCAACGTCCTGACTTTC. It encodes CASSSPWGARSGANVLTF.

V gene TRBV7-3 combines with J gene TRBJ2-1; 7 nucleotides agree with TRBD2. V gave up 4 bases and J gave up 0 bases; unmatched junction bases: 6. Germline loops: CDR1 SGHTA, CDR2 FQGTGA. The CDR3 runs 16 residues. CDR3 sequence reads: CASSSTSASSYNEQFF. Here the CDR3 DNA reads TGTGCCAGCAGCTCCACTAGCGCCAGCTCCTACAATGAGCAGTTCTTC.

The rearrangement links TRBV5-8 to TRBJ2-3; D not resolved. Trimming removed 4 bases at V and 4 bases at J, with 13 bases between. The CDR3 extends over 14 amino acids. CDR1 and CDR2 from the germline V gene are SGHTS and YDEGEE. The CDR3 coding sequence is TGTGCCAGCAGCCCCCCTTCCGGAGCAGATACGCAGTATTTT. As protein: CASSPPSGADTQYF.

The chain couples TRBV2 to TRBJ1-3; D perhaps matches TRBD1 (5 bases). CDR1 is SNHLY, CDR2 FYNNEI, per germline. V was shortened by 6 bases and J by 4 bases, with 19 bases between the two germline ends. This CDR3 region has 16 residues. The CDR3 sequence is CASRKGAATEGNTIYF. CDR3 in DNA: TGTGCCAGCAGGAAAGGGGCTGCCACGGAGGGAAACACCATATATTTT.